One T cell receptor (beta chain) is described in this entry. PCR involved 60 Vbeta and 13 Jbeta primers. The protocol was immunoSEQ multiplex PCR, while the TCRdb copy is restricted to in-frame clones and leaves out a portion. Of 130,000 or so clones listed, roughly 82% are singletons. The data derive from a study of cytomegalovirus exposure and HLA in healthy donors. Sequencing was carried out using PBMCs. The sequence was obtained from a man aged 18 to 30 in good health and CMV-seropositive.

The chain's CDR3 is CASSLTGARMNTEAFF. The CDR3 region has the DNA TGTGCCAGCAGCCTGACGGGTGCGCGGATGAACACTGAAGCTTTCTTT. The chain links TRBV7-9 to TRBJ1-1; D gene uncertain. The CDR3 covers 16 residues. CDR1 and CDR2 (germline): SEHNR, FQNEAQ (reference sequence). Trimming left V 5 bases short and J 0 bases short, with 16 bases between.